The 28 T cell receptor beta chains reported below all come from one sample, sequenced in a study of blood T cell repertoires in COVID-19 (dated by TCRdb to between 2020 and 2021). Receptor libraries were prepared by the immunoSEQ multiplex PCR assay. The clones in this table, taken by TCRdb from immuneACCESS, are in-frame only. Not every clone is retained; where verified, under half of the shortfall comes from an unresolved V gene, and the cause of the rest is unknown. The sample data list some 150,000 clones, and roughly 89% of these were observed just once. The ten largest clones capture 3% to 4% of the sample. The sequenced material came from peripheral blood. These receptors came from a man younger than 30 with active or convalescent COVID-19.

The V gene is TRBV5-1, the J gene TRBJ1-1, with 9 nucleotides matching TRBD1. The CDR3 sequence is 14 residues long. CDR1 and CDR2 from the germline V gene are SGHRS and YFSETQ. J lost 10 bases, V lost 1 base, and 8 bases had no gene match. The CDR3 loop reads CASSLTGGAGSAFF. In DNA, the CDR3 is TGCGCCAGCAGCTTGACAGGGGGCGCCGGGTCAGCTTTCTTT.

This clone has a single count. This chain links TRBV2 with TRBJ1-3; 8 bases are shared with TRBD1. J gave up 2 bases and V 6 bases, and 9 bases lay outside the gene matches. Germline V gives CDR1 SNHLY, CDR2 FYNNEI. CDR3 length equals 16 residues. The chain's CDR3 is CASREWTGTAGNTIYF. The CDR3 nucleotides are TGTGCCAGCAGGGAATGGACAGGGACTGCTGGAAACACCATATATTTT.

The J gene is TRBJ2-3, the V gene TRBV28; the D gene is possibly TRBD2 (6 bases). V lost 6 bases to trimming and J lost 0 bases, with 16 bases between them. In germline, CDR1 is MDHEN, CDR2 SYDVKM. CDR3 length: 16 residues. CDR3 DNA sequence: TGTGCCAGCAGCCCGGCGGGTCGGGAGAGCACAGATACGCAGTATTTT. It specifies CASSPAGRESTDTQYF.

The CDR3 DNA sequence: TGTGCCAGCAGCAAAGTAGGGACTAACGGGAACAATGAGCAGTTCTTC. This codes for CASSKVGTNGNNEQFF. The chain recombines TRBV21-1 with TRBJ2-1; the DNA was not compared with TRBD2, the D call given in the table. TRBV21-1 is recorded as a pseudogene. The CDR3 covers 16 residues.

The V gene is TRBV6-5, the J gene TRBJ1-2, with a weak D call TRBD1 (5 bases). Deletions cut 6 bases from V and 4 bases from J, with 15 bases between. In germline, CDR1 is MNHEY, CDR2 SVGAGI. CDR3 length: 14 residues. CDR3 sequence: CASSDQGLFYGYTF. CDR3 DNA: TGTGCCAGCAGCGATCAGGGATTATTCTATGGCTACACCTTC.

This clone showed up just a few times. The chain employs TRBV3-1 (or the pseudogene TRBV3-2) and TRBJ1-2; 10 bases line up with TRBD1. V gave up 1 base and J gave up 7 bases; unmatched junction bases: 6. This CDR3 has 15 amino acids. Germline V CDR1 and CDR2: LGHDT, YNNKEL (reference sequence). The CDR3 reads CASSQGLGTGVGYTF. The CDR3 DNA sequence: TGTGCCAGCAGCCAAGGTCTCGGGACAGGGGTTGGCTACACCTTC.

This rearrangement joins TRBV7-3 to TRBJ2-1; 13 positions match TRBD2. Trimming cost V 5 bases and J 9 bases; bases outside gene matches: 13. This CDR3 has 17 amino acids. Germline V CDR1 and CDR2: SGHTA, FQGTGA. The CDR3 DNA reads TGTGCCAGCAGCCAGACCGCTACTAGCGGGAGGGCTGGTGAGCAGTTCTTC. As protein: CASSQTATSGRAGEQFF.

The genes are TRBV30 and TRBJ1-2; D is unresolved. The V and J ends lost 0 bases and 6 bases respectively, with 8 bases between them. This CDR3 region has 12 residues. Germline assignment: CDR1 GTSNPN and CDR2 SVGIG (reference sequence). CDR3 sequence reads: CAWSVPGDGYTF. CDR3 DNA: TGTGCCTGGAGTGTACCCGGGGATGGCTACACCTTC.

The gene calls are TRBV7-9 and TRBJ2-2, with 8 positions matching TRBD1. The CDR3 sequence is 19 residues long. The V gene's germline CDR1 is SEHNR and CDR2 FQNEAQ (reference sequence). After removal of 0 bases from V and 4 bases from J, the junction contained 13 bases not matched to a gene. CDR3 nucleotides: TGTGCCAGCAGCTTAGCCAAATCAGGGGGCGCGACCCCCACCGGGGAGCTGTTTTTT. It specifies CASSLAKSGGATPTGELFF.

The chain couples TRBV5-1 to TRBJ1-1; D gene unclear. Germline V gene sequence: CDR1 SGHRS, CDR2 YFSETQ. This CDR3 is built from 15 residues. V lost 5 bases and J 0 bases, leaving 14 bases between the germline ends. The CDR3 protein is CASRVERRLNTEAFF. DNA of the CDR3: TGCGCCAGCAGAGTGGAGCGTAGGCTGAACACTGAAGCTTTCTTT.

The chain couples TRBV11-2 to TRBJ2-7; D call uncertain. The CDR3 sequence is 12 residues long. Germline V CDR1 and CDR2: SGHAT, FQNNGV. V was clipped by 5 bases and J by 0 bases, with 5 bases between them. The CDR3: CASSPSSYEQYF. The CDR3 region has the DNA TGTGCCAGCAGCCCGAGCTCCTACGAGCAGTACTTC. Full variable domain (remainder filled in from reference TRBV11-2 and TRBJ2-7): EAGVAQSPRYKIIEKRQSVAFWCNPISGHATLYWYQQILGQGPKLLIQFQNNGVVDDSQLPKDRFSAERLKGVDSTLKIQPAKLEDSAVYLCASSPSSYEQYFGPGTRLTVT.

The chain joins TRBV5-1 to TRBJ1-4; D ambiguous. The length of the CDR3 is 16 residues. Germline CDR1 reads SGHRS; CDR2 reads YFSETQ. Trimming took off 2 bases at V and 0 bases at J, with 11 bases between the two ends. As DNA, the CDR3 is TGCGCCAGCAGCTTCGGCCCAGGCGCAACTAATGAAAAACTGTTTTTT. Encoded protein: CASSFGPGATNEKLFF.

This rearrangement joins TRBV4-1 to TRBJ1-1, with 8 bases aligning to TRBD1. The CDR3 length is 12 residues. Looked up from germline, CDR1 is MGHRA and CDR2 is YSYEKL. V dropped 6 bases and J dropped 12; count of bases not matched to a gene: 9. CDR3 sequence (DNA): TGCGCCAGCAGTCCCCACGGACAGGGACCTTTCTTT. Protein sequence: CASSPHGQGPFF.

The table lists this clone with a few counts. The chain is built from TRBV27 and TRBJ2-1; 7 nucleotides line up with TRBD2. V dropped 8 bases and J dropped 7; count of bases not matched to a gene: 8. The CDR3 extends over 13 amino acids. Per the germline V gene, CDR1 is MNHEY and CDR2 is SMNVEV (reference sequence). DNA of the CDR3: TGTGCCAGCGGACGGACTAGTAAAAATGAGCAGTTCTTC. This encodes CASGRTSKNEQFF.

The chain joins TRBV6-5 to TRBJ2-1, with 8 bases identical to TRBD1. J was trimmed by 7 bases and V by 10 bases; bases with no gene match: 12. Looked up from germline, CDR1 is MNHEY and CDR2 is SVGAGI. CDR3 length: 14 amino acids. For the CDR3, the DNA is TGTGCCACCCTGGACAGGGAAATTTTGAATGAGCAGTTCTTC. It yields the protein CATLDREILNEQFF.

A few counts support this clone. CDR3 sequence (DNA): TGTGCCACCAGTGACTCTAAGGGACTCGAGGCCCACGAGCAGTACTTC. This translates into CATSDSKGLEAHEQYF. The chain combines TRBV24-1 with TRBJ2-7, with D tentatively TRBD2 (6 bases). CDR1 is KGHDR, CDR2 SFDVKD, per germline. Trimming left V 4 bases short and J 5 bases short, with 20 bases between. The CDR3 totals 16 residues.

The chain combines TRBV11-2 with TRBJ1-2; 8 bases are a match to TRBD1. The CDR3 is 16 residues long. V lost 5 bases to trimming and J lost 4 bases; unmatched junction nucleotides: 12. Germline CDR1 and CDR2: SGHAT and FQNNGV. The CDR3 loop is CASSTLTGVVGYGYTF. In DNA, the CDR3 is TGTGCCAGCAGCACCCTGACAGGGGTGGTTGGCTATGGCTACACCTTC. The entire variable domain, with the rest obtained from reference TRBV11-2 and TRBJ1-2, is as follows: EAGVAQSPRYKIIEKRQSVAFWCNPISGHATLYWYQQILGQGPKLLIQFQNNGVVDDSQLPKDRFSAERLKGVDSTLKIQPAKLEDSAVYLCASSTLTGVVGYGYTFGSGTRLTVV.

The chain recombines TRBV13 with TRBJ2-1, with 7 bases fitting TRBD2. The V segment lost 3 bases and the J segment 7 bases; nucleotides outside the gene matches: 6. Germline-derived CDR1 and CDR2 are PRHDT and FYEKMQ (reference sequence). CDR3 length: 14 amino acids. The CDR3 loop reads CASSLAGVANEQFF. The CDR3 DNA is TGTGCCAGCAGCTTGGCGGGAGTGGCGAATGAGCAGTTCTTC.

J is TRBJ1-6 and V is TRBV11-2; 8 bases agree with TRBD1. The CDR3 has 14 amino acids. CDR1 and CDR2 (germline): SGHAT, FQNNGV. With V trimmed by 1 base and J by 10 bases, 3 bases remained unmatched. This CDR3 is CASSLGTGGSPLHF. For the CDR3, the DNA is TGTGCCAGCAGCTTAGGAACAGGGGGATCACCCCTCCACTTT.

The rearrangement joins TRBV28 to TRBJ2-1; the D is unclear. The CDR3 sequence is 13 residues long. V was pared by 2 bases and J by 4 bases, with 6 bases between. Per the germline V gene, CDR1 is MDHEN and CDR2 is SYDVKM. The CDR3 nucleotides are TGTGCCAGCAGTTTAACAGAATACAATGAGCAGTTCTTC. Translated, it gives CASSLTEYNEQFF.

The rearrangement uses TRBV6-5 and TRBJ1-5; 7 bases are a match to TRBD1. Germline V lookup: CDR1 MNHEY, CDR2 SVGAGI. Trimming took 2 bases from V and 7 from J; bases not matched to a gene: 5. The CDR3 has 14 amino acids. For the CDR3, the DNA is TGTGCCAGCAGTTACCGGACAGGTCGACAGCCCCAGCATTTT. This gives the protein CASSYRTGRQPQHF.

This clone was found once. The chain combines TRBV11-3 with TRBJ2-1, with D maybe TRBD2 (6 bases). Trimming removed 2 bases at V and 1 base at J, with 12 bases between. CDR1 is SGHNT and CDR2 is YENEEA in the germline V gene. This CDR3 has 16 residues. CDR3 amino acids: CASSLYSGPSYNEQFF. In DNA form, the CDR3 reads TGTGCCAGCAGCTTATACAGCGGGCCATCCTACAATGAGCAGTTCTTC.

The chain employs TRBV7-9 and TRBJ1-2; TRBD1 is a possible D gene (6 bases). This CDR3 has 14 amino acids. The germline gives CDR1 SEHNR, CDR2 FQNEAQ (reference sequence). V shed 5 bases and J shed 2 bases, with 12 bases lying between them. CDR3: CASSRNQGNYGYTF. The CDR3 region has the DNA TGTGCCAGCAGCCGGAACCAGGGGAACTATGGCTACACCTTC.

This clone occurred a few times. This CDR3 reads CASSLSLTKGESYGYTF. DNA for the CDR3: TGCGCCAGCAGCTTGTCCCTGACTAAGGGGGAATCCTATGGCTACACCTTC. The chain couples TRBV5-1 to TRBJ1-2; TRBD1 is a possible D gene (6 bases). The germline V gene has CDR1 SGHRS and CDR2 YFSETQ. Trimming shortened V by 1 base and J by 4 bases, and 20 bases separated the two germline ends. The CDR3 loop spans 17 amino acids.

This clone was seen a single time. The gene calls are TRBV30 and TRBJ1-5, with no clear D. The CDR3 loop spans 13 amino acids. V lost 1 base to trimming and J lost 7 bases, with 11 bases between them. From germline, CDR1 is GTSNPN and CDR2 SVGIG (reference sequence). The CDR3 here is CAWSGAGGQPQHF. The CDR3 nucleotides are TGTGCCTGGAGTGGGGCCGGTGGGCAGCCCCAGCATTTT.

The CDR3, as DNA: TGTGCCACCAGTGGGGTACGGGGGGGTTTGGATACGCAGTATTTT. This translates into CATSGVRGGLDTQYF. V gene TRBV24-1 combines with J gene TRBJ2-3, with TRBD2 identical over 8 bases. V dropped 5 bases and J dropped 6; count of bases not matched to a gene: 9. Per the germline V gene, CDR1 is KGHDR and CDR2 is SFDVKD. The length of the CDR3 is 15 residues.

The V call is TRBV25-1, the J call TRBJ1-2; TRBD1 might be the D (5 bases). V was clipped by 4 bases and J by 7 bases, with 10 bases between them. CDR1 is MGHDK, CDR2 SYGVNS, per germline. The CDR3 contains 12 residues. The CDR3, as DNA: TGTGCCAGCAGTGCAGGGTATGCTGGCTACACCTTC. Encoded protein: CASSAGYAGYTF.

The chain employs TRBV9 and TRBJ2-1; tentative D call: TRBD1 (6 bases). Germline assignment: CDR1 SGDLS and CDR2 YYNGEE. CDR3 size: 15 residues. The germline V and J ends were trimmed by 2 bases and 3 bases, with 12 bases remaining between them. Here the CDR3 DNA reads TGTGCCAGCAGCGTGAGGACAGTTAGCTACAATGAGCAGTTCTTC. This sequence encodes CASSVRTVSYNEQFF.